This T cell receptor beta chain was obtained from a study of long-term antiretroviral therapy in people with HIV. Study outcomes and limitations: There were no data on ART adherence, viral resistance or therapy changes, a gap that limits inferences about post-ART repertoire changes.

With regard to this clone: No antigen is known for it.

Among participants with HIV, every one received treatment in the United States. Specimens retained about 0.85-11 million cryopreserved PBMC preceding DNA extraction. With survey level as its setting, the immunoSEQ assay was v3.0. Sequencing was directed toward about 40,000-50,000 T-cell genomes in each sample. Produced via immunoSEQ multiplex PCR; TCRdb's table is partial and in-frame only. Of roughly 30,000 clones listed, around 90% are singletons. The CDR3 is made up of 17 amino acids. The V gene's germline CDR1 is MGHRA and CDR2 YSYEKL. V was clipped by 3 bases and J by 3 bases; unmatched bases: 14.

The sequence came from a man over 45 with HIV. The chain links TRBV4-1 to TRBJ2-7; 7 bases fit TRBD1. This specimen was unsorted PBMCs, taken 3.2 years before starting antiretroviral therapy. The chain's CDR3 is CASSHFTGAKPLYEQYF. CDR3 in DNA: TGCGCCAGCAGCCATTTTACAGGGGCCAAGCCCCTCTACGAGCAGTACTTC.